This T cell receptor beta chain emerged from a study of blood T cell repertoires in COVID-19. Background on the study: T cells, B-cell-depleted T cells, or PBMCs provided the cDNA or gDNA that served as material.

CDR1 is MNHEY and CDR2 is SVGEGT in the germline V gene. The V gene lost 0 bases and the J gene lost 3 bases, with 10 bases spanning the gap. CDR3 size: 15 residues. This clone was seen a few times. Participants had their cohort set by participant-reported clinical history. In the authors' methods: Estimation of nucleated cell counts was performed using reference gene primer amplification. Produced via immunoSEQ multiplex PCR; TCRdb's table is partial and in-frame only. V, J and clone size are those of that table, while D and trimming were read from the DNA. The repertoire holds some 340,000 clones, over 75% seen once, with approximately 5.3% in the top ten.

V and J are TRBV6-2 or TRBV6-3 and TRBJ2-3, with D unclear. The sequence was collected from a woman in her 30s who had recovered from COVID-19. The sequencing sample was made of PBMCs or T cells enriched from blood (not recorded which). The DNA for the CDR3 is TGTGCCAGCAGTTACTCTCGCCTTCGGACAGATACGCAGTATTTT. Translating it yields CASSYSRLRTDTQYF.